What follows are 15 T cell receptor beta chains derived from one specimen sequenced in a study of T cell responses to AZD1222 COVID-19 vaccine. Sequencing was performed with immunoSEQ multiplex PCR; in TCRdb, only in-frame clones are kept and a portion is missing. The sample consists of approximately 130,000 clones, about 94% of them appearing once. The starting material was peripheral blood, obtained on day 0 of AZD1222 vaccination. The origin of the receptors is an adult in good health.

The chain joins TRBV5-4 to TRBJ1-3; D gene unclear. The CDR3 is 14 amino acids. In germline, CDR1 is SGHNT, CDR2 YYREEE (reference sequence). Trimming took off 2 bases at V and 2 bases at J, with 8 bases between the two ends. The CDR3, as DNA: TGTGCCAGCAGCTTTTGGCCCACTGGAAACACCATATATTTT. It codes for CASSFWPTGNTIYF.

The CDR3 nucleotides read TGCAGCGTTCCAGGGTGGGACACTGAAGCTTTCTTT. This translates into CSVPGWDTEAFF. J is TRBJ1-1 and V is TRBV29-1; D possibly corresponds to TRBD1 (5 bases). There are 12 residues in the CDR3. Germline V gene data show CDR1 as SQVTM and CDR2 as ANQGSEA. V lost 5 bases and J 3 bases, leaving 10 bases between the germline ends. Filled out from reference TRBV29-1 and TRBJ1-1, the complete variable domain reads SAVISQKPSRDICQRGTSLTIQCQVDSQVTMMFWYRQQPGQSLTLIATANQGSEATYESGFVIDKFPISRPNLTFSTLTVSNMSPEDSSIYLCSVPGWDTEAFFGQGTRLTVV.

The genes are TRBV3-1 (or the pseudogene TRBV3-2) and TRBJ1-2, with D unresolved. The CDR3 runs to 15 residues. V gave up 0 bases and J gave up 4 bases, with 12 bases separating them. Germline V gives CDR1 LGHDT, CDR2 YNNKEL (reference sequence). The CDR3 sequence: CASSQDYSRPYGYTF. The CDR3 DNA reads TGTGCCAGCAGCCAAGACTATTCCAGGCCCTATGGCTACACCTTC.

The rearrangement uses TRBV19 and TRBJ2-5; 7 bases agree with TRBD2. The CDR3 spans 15 residues. Germline V gene sequence: CDR1 LNHDA, CDR2 SQIVND (reference sequence). V lost 3 bases and J lost 3; bases outside the gene matches: 7. CDR3 sequence (DNA): TGTGCCAGTAGTATTTGGGGGGGTCCTAAAGAGACCCAGTACTTC. Protein product: CASSIWGGPKETQYF.

This chain connects TRBV27 to TRBJ2-7; 11 bases map to TRBD2. V shed 7 bases and J 3 bases; nucleotides not matched to a gene: 8. This CDR3 is built from 15 residues. CDR1 is MNHEY, CDR2 SMNVEV, per germline (reference sequence). CDR3 nucleotides: TGTGCCAGCACCACGACTAGCGGGGACCACTACGAGCAGTACTTC. Its translation is CASTTTSGDHYEQYF.

The CDR3 is CASSYITDSDGYTF. CDR3 bases: TGTGCCAGCAGCTACATCACAGATTCCGATGGCTACACCTTC. The V and J genes are TRBV7-9 and TRBJ1-2; D not certain. The V end was cut by 4 bases, the J end by 6 bases, with 15 bases between. Germline V lookup: CDR1 SEHNR, CDR2 FQNEAQ (reference sequence). This CDR3 contains 14 residues.

V gene TRBV4-2 combines with J gene TRBJ2-3, with 9 bases lining up with TRBD2. J lost 5 bases, V lost 2 bases, and 5 bases had no gene match. Germline V lookup: CDR1 LGHNA, CDR2 YNFKEQ. This CDR3 spans 15 amino acids. For the CDR3, the DNA is TGTGCCAGCAGCCAACCCCGACTAGCGGTAGATACGCAGTATTTT. Protein: CASSQPRLAVDTQYF.

This clone was seen just once. The chain employs TRBV19 and TRBJ1-5; 7 bases are a match to TRBD1. J gave up 3 bases and V 5 bases, and 4 bases lay outside the gene matches. Germline CDR1 is LNHDA and CDR2 is SQIVND (reference sequence). The CDR3 has 14 residues. The chain's CDR3 is CASSHRGFNQPQHF. The CDR3 DNA sequence: TGTGCCAGTAGTCACAGGGGTTTCAATCAGCCCCAGCATTTT.

This clone was seen a handful of times. This chain uses TRBV12-5 with TRBJ2-1, with unresolved D. This CDR3 has 11 residues. The V gene's germline CDR1 is LGHNT and CDR2 FRNRAP. V dropped 6 bases and J dropped 6 bases, with 6 bases sitting between them. The CDR3: CASGLINEQFF. CDR3 DNA sequence: TGTGCTAGTGGCCTTATCAATGAGCAGTTCTTC.

This sequence joins TRBV5-1 and TRBJ2-7; maybe TRBD2 (6 bases). With 3 bases removed from V and 0 bases from J, the gap between germline ends came to 25 bases. Looked up from germline, CDR1 is SGHRS and CDR2 is YFSETQ. The CDR3 totals 19 residues. The CDR3 loop reads CASSSAPQAWGDRSYEQYF. As DNA, the CDR3 is TGCGCCAGCAGCTCGGCGCCTCAAGCCTGGGGGGATCGCTCCTACGAGCAGTACTTC.

The chain is built from TRBV2 and TRBJ1-6; D remains ambiguous. The CDR3 sequence is 15 residues long. Trimming pared 8 bases from V and 0 bases from J, leaving 11 bases between. Germline V gene data show CDR1 as SNHLY and CDR2 as FYNNEI. CDR3 region: CASLEESSYNSPLHF. CDR3 in DNA: TGTGCCAGCCTCGAGGAGAGCTCCTATAATTCACCCCTCCACTTT.

The J gene is TRBJ2-1, the V gene TRBV7-6; maybe TRBD2 (6 bases). The ends were cut back, 0 bases at V and 4 bases at J, with 10 bases in the middle. Germline CDR1 SGHVS, CDR2 FNYEAQ. The CDR3 extends over 15 amino acids. CDR3 coding DNA: TGTGCCAGCAGCTTAGCGGGGGGTAATTACAATGAGCAGTTCTTC. It specifies CASSLAGGNYNEQFF.

The chain uses TRBV7-9 and TRBJ1-4; perhaps TRBD1 as D (5 bases). This CDR3 is built from 16 residues. Trimming pared 5 bases from V and 10 bases from J, leaving 23 bases between. The V gene's germline CDR1 is SEHNR and CDR2 FQNEAQ (reference sequence). In nucleotides, the CDR3 is TGTGCCAGCAGCCTCGGGACGGGACCCCGTTTCGTAAAACTGTTTTTT. Translation gives CASSLGTGPRFVKLFF.

This clone has just one count. V and J are TRBV11-1 and TRBJ1-6; 7 bases are shared with TRBD1. This CDR3 is built from 15 residues. CDR1 is SGHAT, CDR2 FQDESV, per germline (reference sequence). V shed 5 bases, J shed 6 bases, and the junction held 7 bases outside the gene matches. This CDR3 reads CASSIRQGANSPLHF. The CDR3 DNA follows: TGTGCCAGCAGCATACGACAGGGAGCTAATTCACCCCTCCACTTT.

CDR3: CASPSGSSNQPQHF. The CDR3, as DNA: TGTGCCAGCCCATCTGGGTCTAGCAATCAGCCCCAGCATTTT. The chain carries TRBV19 and TRBJ1-5, with D hard to call. V gave up 9 bases and J gave up 0 bases, with 12 bases separating them. CDR3 size: 14 residues. The germline V gene has CDR1 LNHDA and CDR2 SQIVND (reference sequence).